One sample yielded the 3 T cell receptor beta chains listed below, sequenced in a study of blood T cell repertoires in COVID-19. Data came from immunoSEQ multiplex PCR; TCRdb stores just in-frame clones and leaves some out. Of roughly 180,000 clones listed, approximately 85% were seen once; the top ten hold less than 9%. Sequenced input: peripheral blood. The receptor source for this set is a woman between 55 and 75 years old with acute or convalescent COVID-19.

The chain has TRBV19 and TRBJ2-1; TRBD2 might be the D (5 bases). Per germline, CDR1 LNHDA and CDR2 SQIVND (reference sequence). The CDR3 totals 18 residues. Trimming stripped 4 bases from V and 0 bases from J, with 19 bases between. This CDR3 is CASSTTLRAVSSYNEQFF. Written as DNA, the CDR3 is TGTGCCAGTAGTACGACGTTGAGGGCGGTGAGCTCCTACAATGAGCAGTTCTTC.

This clone showed up just a few times. V gene TRBV7-8 combines with J gene TRBJ2-5; 8 bases match TRBD2. Germline assignment: CDR1 SGHVS and CDR2 FQNEAQ. CDR3 length equals 16 residues. V was clipped by 1 base and J by 3 bases; unmatched bases: 7. The CDR3 DNA reads TGTGCCAGCAGCTTAGATGGCGGGAGGATGAAAGAGACCCAGTACTTC. Its translation: CASSLDGGRMKETQYF. The full variable domain, with the rest looked up from reference TRBV7-8 and TRBJ2-5, is GAGVSQSPRYKVAKRGQDVALRCDPISGHVSLFWYQQALGQGPEFLTYFQNEAQLDKSGLPSDRFFAERPEGSVSTLKIQRTQQEDSAVYLCASSLDGGRMKETQYFGPGTRLLVL.

This clone appeared a single time. The V gene is TRBV5-6, the J gene TRBJ2-2, with D unclear. V was cut by 0 bases and J by 6 bases, with 6 bases left in between. The germline V gene encodes CDR1 SGHDT and CDR2 YYEEEE. This CDR3 spans 13 amino acids. For the CDR3, the DNA is TGTGCCAGCAGCTTGGCCGTATCCGGGGAGCTGTTTTTT. Translating gives CASSLAVSGELFF.